This T cell receptor (beta chain) was observed in a study of graft-versus-host responses after intestinal transplantation (dated by TCRdb to about 2021). About the study as a whole: The transplants that recipients got were multivisceral, liver-intestinal, or isolated intestinal. Anti-thymocyte globulin induction was given to all recipients, followed by maintenance tacrolimus and steroids for 2 to 3 years. After intestinal transplantation, graft-versus-host and host-versus-graft alloreactive T cell clones in the graft, circulation and bone marrow were tracked using bulk TCR-beta CDR3 sequencing. To identify alloreactive clones, pre-transplant mixed lymphocyte reaction products were sequenced and then compared with unstimulated pre-transplant donor and recipient T cells. The cohort enrolled about two dozen intestinal transplant recipients, one of whom was a retransplant, and 3 patients without pretransplant specimens were excluded. A peak of at least 4% donor T cells among recipient peripheral blood mononuclear cells was the definition used for donor T cell macrochimerism. Rather than going through the commercial service, samples from a few later patients were sequenced in-house on an Illumina MiSeq and processed with MiXCR. Study-wide conclusions, independent of this receptor: In patients with donor T cell macrochimerism, the allografts had high GvH to HvG T cell clonal ratios. Early after transplant, peak levels of circulating GvH clones were associated with declines in HvG clones. The relatively low number and heterogeneity of intestinal transplant patients limited the conclusions. GvH clones turned up in recipient bone marrow, with some appearing earlier in ileal mucosa or blood, a pattern consistent with an intestinal mucosal origin.

As for this clone: Its antigen target is currently unknown. Base qualities are not provided; no much larger clone lies one nucleotide away.

Blood samples were collected up to 4 times in the first month after transplant and then at least monthly when available. CDR1 is given as SGHDT and CDR2 as YYEEEE, both from the germline V gene. The CDR3 holds 17 amino acids from the cysteine to the phenylalanine. Only CDR3 DNA is held: 51 bases, read in frame from base 1. At the junction V is shortened by 1 base and J by 9 bases; bases outside the gene matches: 15. Library method: the immunoSEQ multiplex PCR assay. For most patients, genomic DNA was subjected to high-throughput TCR-beta CDR3 sequencing by Adaptive Biotechnologies. The source study handled its data this way. Adaptive's ImmunoSEQ software was the source of the TCR sequencing data for 15 to 20 patients, while a few other patients were processed with MiXCR and VDJtools. CDR3 nucleotide sequences shared between donor and recipient were removed because the origin of such sequences could not be assigned. To count as alloreactive, a clone needed at least 2-fold expansion over unstimulated cells and a minimum CFSE-low frequency of 0.002% (template counts) or 0.001% (read counts). Clones were considered mappable if detected in sequenced pre-transplant spleen, lymph node, or MLR CFSE-low populations of the donor or recipient. Cumulative frequency of alloreactive clones was calculated as a percentage of all sequences weighted by copy number. As stored in TCRdb, this immuneACCESS dataset retains in-frame rearrangements with V and J assigned. A fraction of the clones does not appear; measured against another copy, unresolved V genes explain less than half of the discrepancy, and the remainder lacks a known reason. The V and J calls and clone size come from that table; D and trimming were worked out from the DNA. The sample data list approximately 58,000 clones, and 70% to 90% of these were observed just once. The ten top clones hold approximately 1.5% of the sample.

Sequencing was performed on PBMCs, taken 26 days after transplant. The receptor was derived from a human patient who received an intestinal transplant, so some T cells may come from the graft donor. The chain employs TRBV5-6 and TRBJ2-3; 9 of the junction bases match TRBD2. The CDR3 here reads CASSLMRGGWSRGTQYF. The bases read TGTGCCAGCAGCTTGATGCGGGGGGGCTGGAGTCGGGGAACGCAGTATTTT.